Below are 9 T cell receptor beta chains sequenced from a single sample in a study of beta chain features in type 1 diabetes. The isolated RNA, all of it, was reverse transcribed, so expressed TCRB transcripts were what got sequenced. Repertoires were generated with immunoSEQ multiplex PCR, while TCRdb's copy carries only in-frame clones and drops some. The table includes a few hundred thousand clones, 25% to 35% detected once. Sample: naive CD4+ T cells from blood. The receptors stem from a man aged 18-30 years in good health.

The chain carries TRBV15 and TRBJ1-1, with D unclear. V was shortened by 0 bases and J by 0 bases, with 8 bases between the two germline ends. This CDR3 spans 15 amino acids. Per germline, CDR1 LNHNV and CDR2 YYDKDF (reference sequence). The CDR3 DNA reads as TGTGCCACCAGCAGAGAGGGCAGCATGAACACTGAAGCTTTCTTT. Translation: CATSREGSMNTEAFF.

This clone was counted between two and nine times. This chain uses TRBV7-2 with TRBJ2-3; unclear D gene. V gave up 6 bases and J gave up 1 base, with 11 bases separating them. From germline, CDR1 is SGHTA and CDR2 FQGNSA. The CDR3 has 14 amino acids. The CDR3 nucleotides read TGTGCCAGCAGGGCCGGTTCGGGCACAGATACGCAGTATTTT. Translating gives CASRAGSGTDTQYF.

This clone was seen only a few times. The chain joins TRBV9 to TRBJ2-3; D is unresolved. This CDR3 contains 15 residues. Deletions cut 4 bases from V and 1 base from J, with 13 bases between. From germline, CDR1 is SGDLS and CDR2 YYNGEE. This CDR3 is CASSLLSDGTDTQYF. In DNA form, the CDR3 reads TGTGCCAGCAGCCTTCTAAGCGACGGCACAGATACGCAGTATTTT.

The sample holds a few counts of this clone. The chain recombines TRBV5-1 with TRBJ1-2; D is undetermined. Trimming removed 4 bases from V and 4 bases from J, with 11 bases in between. The CDR3 loop spans 13 amino acids. The V gene's germline CDR1 is SGHRS and CDR2 YFSETQ. This CDR3 reads CASSLGLRYGYTF. CDR3 sequence (DNA): TGCGCCAGCAGCCTCGGACTCCGCTATGGCTACACCTTC. Variable domain in full (rest from reference TRBV5-1 and TRBJ1-2): KAGVTQTPRYLIKTRGQQVTLSCSPISGHRSVSWYQQTPGQGLQFLFEYFSETQRNKGNFPGRFSGRQFSNSRSEMNVSTLELGDSALYLCASSLGLRYGYTFGSGTRLTVV.

This clone has more than one count but fewer than ten. This chain joins TRBV7-9 and TRBJ2-1; TRBD2 matches at 13 bases. This CDR3 comprises 18 residues. J gave up 3 bases and V 4 bases, and 9 bases lay outside the gene matches. The germline V gene has CDR1 SEHNR and CDR2 FQNEAQ (reference sequence). The CDR3 DNA sequence: TGTGCCAGCAGCTCACCGGGACTAGCGGGACGGGGCTACAATGAGCAGTTCTTC. Translated: CASSSPGLAGRGYNEQFF.

V is TRBV20-1 and J is TRBJ1-2; D remains ambiguous. Trimming took off 6 bases at V and 7 bases at J, with 12 bases between the two ends. CDR3 size: 11 residues. Germline V gene sequence: CDR1 DFQATT, CDR2 SNEGSKA (reference sequence). The CDR3 bases are TGCAGTGCCACCTGGGGAGCTGGCTACACCTTC. This translates into CSATWGAGYTF.

The chain carries TRBV9 and TRBJ2-7, with D hard to call. The CDR3 consists of 14 residues. Germline V gene data show CDR1 as SGDLS and CDR2 as YYNGEE. V shed 3 bases and J shed 1 base, with 11 bases lying between them. In DNA form, the CDR3 reads TGTGCCAGCAGCGCTCACACAGCATCCTACGAGCAGTACTTC. It codes for CASSAHTASYEQYF.

V usage is TRBV7-2 and J usage is TRBJ2-1, with 10 positions matching TRBD2. This CDR3 is 17 amino acids long. Germline lookup yields CDR1 SGHTA and CDR2 FQGNSA. Trimming took 3 bases from V and 9 from J; bases not matched to a gene: 14. The CDR3 sequence is CASSLIVVAGGLGEQFF. The CDR3, as DNA: TGTGCCAGCAGCTTGATCGTAGTAGCGGGGGGTTTGGGTGAGCAGTTCTTC. Looking up the rest from reference TRBV7-2 and TRBJ2-1 gives the full variable domain: GAGVSQSPSNKVTEKGKDVELRCDPISGHTALYWYRQSLGQGLEFLIYFQGNSAPDKSGLPSDRFSAERTGGSVSTLTIQRTQQEDSAVYLCASSLIVVAGGLGEQFFGPGTRLTVL.

This clone came up a few times. The rearrangement uses TRBV6-1 and TRBJ2-5; D unclear. The CDR3 consists of 12 residues. Trimming took 6 bases from V and 1 from J, leaving 6 bases between them. The germline V gene encodes CDR1 MNHNS and CDR2 SASEGT. Here the CDR3 DNA reads TGTGCCAGCAGCCGGCCCCAAGAGACCCAGTACTTC. It codes for CASSRPQETQYF.